Below, 5 T cell receptor beta chains from the same sample are listed, as sequenced in a study of T cell clonality in common variable immunodeficiency. Study-level findings and limits: Fewer deletions and N-nucleotide insertions were reportedly seen in common variable immunodeficiency TCR beta sequences.

These TCRs are of unknown antigen specificity. Profiled with immunoSEQ multiplex PCR; TCRdb holds only in-frame clones, not every one. The data show fewer than 40,000 clones, none appearing only once, with roughly 6.7% held by the ten largest. Sequencing was done on a sample of peripheral blood mononuclear cells. The receptors derive from a human donor with common variable immunodeficiency.

This clone appeared many times. CDR3 DNA, as far as it was read: TGCAGTGCTAGATCTGGGGGACAGTGGGAA. It codes for CSARSGGQWE. The CDR3 in its entirety is CSARSGGQWEAFF. V gene TRBV20-1 combines with J gene TRBJ1-1; 7 bases are a match to TRBD1. Coverage ceases 3 residues before the CDR3 finishes, and the germline J gene fills in the end. CDR3 length: 13 residues. Germline values: CDR1 DFQATT, CDR2 SNEGSKA (reference sequence).

The table lists this clone with a few counts. The missing CDR3 end, 3 residues past where the read stops, is filled in from the germline J gene. The V and J genes are TRBV7-9 and TRBJ1-2, with unresolved D. The CDR3 is 13 residues long. From germline, CDR1 is SEHNR and CDR2 FQNEAQ (reference sequence). Deletions cut 8 bases from V and 7 bases from J, with 17 bases between. CDR3 bases read: TGTGCCAGCGCGGGAGGAGGATATCGTGGC. It translates to CASAGGGYRG. The entire CDR3 reads CASAGGGYRGYTF. The full variable domain, completed using reference TRBV7-9 and TRBJ1-2, is DTGVSQNPRHKITKRGQNVTFRCDPISEHNRLYWYRQTLGQGPEFLTYFQNEAQLEKSRLLSDRFSAERPKGSFSTLEIQRTEQGDSAMYLCASAGGGYRGYTFGSGTRLTVV.

For this clone: The CDR3 end falls 3 residues outside the read, so it is completed with the germline J gene. This chain joins TRBV5-6 and TRBJ2-7, with TRBD2 as a possible D gene (5 bases). The CDR3 has 12 residues. Germline CDR1 is SGHDT and CDR2 is YYEEEE. Trimming took off 2 bases at V and 4 bases at J, with 7 bases between the two ends. CDR3 bases read: TGTGCCAGCAGCTTTGAGGGTTACGAG. Translating it yields CASSFEGYE. The CDR3 reads in full as CASSFEGYEQYF.

This clone was observed at least ten times. The missing CDR3 end, 3 residues past where the read stops, is filled in from the germline J gene. The gene calls are TRBV18 and TRBJ2-4; 12 bases are shared with TRBD2. V lost 6 bases to trimming and J lost 0 bases; unmatched junction nucleotides: 9. CDR1 and CDR2 from the germline V gene are KGHSH and LQKENI. The CDR3 loop spans 18 amino acids. Incomplete CDR3 DNA: TGTGCCAGCTCTCCTATGCTAGCGGGAGGGGAAGCCAAAAACATT. This encodes CASSPMLAGGEAKNI. From start to end, the CDR3 is CASSPMLAGGEAKNIQYF.

This clone was found a few times. The CDR3 end lies 3 residues beyond the end of the read and is filled in from the germline J gene. V and J are TRBV7-6 and TRBJ1-2; 7 bases line up with TRBD1. The length of the CDR3 is 14 residues. The V gene's germline CDR1 is SGHVS and CDR2 FNYEAQ. The V and J ends lost 5 bases and 2 bases, in that order; junction bases with no gene match: 5. The part of the CDR3 DNA that was read is TGTGCCAGCAGCCCGAGGACAGGAAACTATGGC. Its translation: CASSPRTGNYG. The full CDR3 is CASSPRTGNYGYTF.